The next 22 T cell receptor beta chains were all read from a single sample in a study of T cells after posttransplantation cyclophosphamide. Profiled with immunoSEQ multiplex PCR; TCRdb holds only in-frame clones, not every one. The data hold tens of thousands of clones, with roughly 88% observed a single time. Busulfan-fludarabine conditioning, marrow transplant, and cyclophosphamide on days +3 and +4 were administered. The material sequenced was PBMCs, taken less than 70 days after allogeneic stem cell transplant with posttransplant cyclophosphamide. These receptors were obtained from a male patient aged 60-70 years who received an allogeneic stem cell transplant from a related donor and was CMV-positive. Some T cells may be transferred from the graft donor.

The V call is TRBV29-1, the J call TRBJ1-1; D remains ambiguous. This CDR3 contains 10 residues. Trimming removed 2 bases at V and 10 bases at J, with 8 bases between. CDR1 is SQVTM, CDR2 ANQGSEA, per germline. CDR3 bases: TGCAGCGTTGAAAACGGGTTAGCTTTCTTT. It yields the protein CSVENGLAFF.

The J gene is TRBJ2-1, the V gene TRBV6-1; 10 bases map to TRBD2. Germline V gene sequence: CDR1 MNHNS, CDR2 SASEGT. CDR3 length equals 14 residues. Unmatched junction bases numbered 7, after V lost 7 bases and J lost 7 bases. The CDR3 loop is CASNSGGADNEQFF. The CDR3 DNA is TGTGCCAGCAACAGCGGGGGGGCGGATAATGAGCAGTTCTTC.

The chain joins TRBV9 to TRBJ1-3; no clear D gene. CDR3 length equals 13 residues. The germline V gene encodes CDR1 SGDLS and CDR2 YYNGEE. The V end was cut by 2 bases, the J end by 1 base, with 4 bases between. The CDR3 loop reads CASSVQSGNTIYF. The CDR3, as DNA: TGTGCCAGCAGCGTCCAATCTGGAAACACCATATATTTT.

The V call is TRBV19, the J call TRBJ1-2, with D maybe TRBD1 (6 bases). Germline assignment: CDR1 LNHDA and CDR2 SQIVND (reference sequence). The length of the CDR3 is 14 residues. Deletions cut 5 bases from V and 3 bases from J, with 13 bases between. DNA for the CDR3: TGTGCCAGTAGTGATATACAGGGAGACTATGGCTACACCTTC. It encodes CASSDIQGDYGYTF.

The rearrangement joins TRBV6-4 to TRBJ2-1; 9 bases line up with TRBD2. V shed 3 bases and J 5 bases; nucleotides not matched to a gene: 8. The CDR3 has 16 amino acids. Per germline, CDR1 MRHNA and CDR2 SNTAGT. CDR3 in amino acids: CASSEDGGGGNNEQFF. The CDR3 DNA reads as TGTGCCAGCAGTGAGGATGGCGGGGGGGGAAACAATGAGCAGTTCTTC.

The V call is TRBV4-1, the J call TRBJ2-7; TRBD1 might be the D (5 bases). There are 15 residues in the CDR3. Trimming pared 2 bases from V and 1 base from J, leaving 12 bases between. Germline-derived CDR1 and CDR2 are MGHRA and YSYEKL. The CDR3 coding sequence is TGCGCCAGCAGCCAAAGCAACAGGAGATCCTACGAGCAGTACTTC. Translation gives CASSQSNRRSYEQYF.

The V call is TRBV5-6, the J call TRBJ1-2; possible D gene TRBD1, 6 bases. Germline CDR1 and CDR2: SGHDT and YYEEEE. Trimming shortened V by 1 base and J by 6 bases, and 16 bases separated the two germline ends. CDR3 length equals 15 residues. The CDR3 loop reads CASSLSDRIYHGYTF. Here the CDR3 DNA reads TGTGCCAGCAGCTTGTCCGACAGGATATACCATGGCTACACCTTC.

The table lists this clone with a few counts. V and J are TRBV6-4 and TRBJ2-3, with 13 bases that match TRBD2. Unmatched junction bases numbered 2, after V lost 6 bases and J lost 2 bases. This CDR3 is 15 amino acids long. Germline values: CDR1 MRHNA, CDR2 SNTAGT. In DNA form, the CDR3 reads TGTGCCAGCAGAGGACTAGCGGGGGACACAGATACGCAGTATTTT. Translation gives CASRGLAGDTDTQYF.

The chain uses TRBV19 and TRBJ1-1; D ambiguous. This CDR3 contains 11 residues. From germline, CDR1 is LNHDA and CDR2 SQIVND (reference sequence). The V and J ends lost 8 bases and 4 bases respectively, with 8 bases between them. As DNA, the CDR3 is TGTGCCAGTGCCGGGAGCACTGAAGCTTTCTTT. This gives the protein CASAGSTEAFF.

The rearrangement uses TRBV27 and TRBJ1-6, with D perhaps TRBD1 (5 bases). Germline V gene lookup returns CDR1 MNHEY and CDR2 SMNVEV (reference sequence). V lost 1 base, J lost 9 bases, and 25 bases lay in between. The CDR3 is 19 residues long. The CDR3 sequence is CASSLYRVQGQGRGSPLHF. The CDR3 coding sequence is TGTGCCAGCAGTTTATATAGGGTACAAGGGCAGGGCCGCGGTTCACCCCTCCACTTT.

The chain employs TRBV29-1 and TRBJ1-3; D is perhaps TRBD1 (5 bases). CDR1 and CDR2 (germline): SQVTM, ANQGSEA. Trimming took 4 bases from V and 4 from J, leaving 11 bases between them. The CDR3 spans 13 residues. The CDR3 protein is CSVASGSGNTIYF. The CDR3 DNA is TGCAGCGTTGCCTCAGGGTCCGGAAACACCATATATTTT.

This clone was seen just once. This rearrangement joins TRBV29-1 to TRBJ2-3; D perhaps matches TRBD1 (5 bases). CDR1 and CDR2 (germline): SQVTM, ANQGSEA. Trimming stripped 4 bases from V and 8 bases from J, with 13 bases between. The CDR3 contains 12 residues. CDR3 sequence: CSVVGARGTQYF. The CDR3 DNA reads as TGCAGCGTTGTAGGGGCAAGGGGTACGCAGTATTTT.

The V gene is TRBV5-1, the J gene TRBJ2-1; D gene ambiguous. CDR3 size: 15 residues. Germline assignment: CDR1 SGHRS and CDR2 YFSETQ. Trimming shortened V by 4 bases and J by 8 bases, and 19 bases separated the two germline ends. CDR3 amino acids: CASSQKISFTDEQFF. CDR3 bases: TGCGCCAGCAGCCAAAAAATTAGTTTCACCGATGAGCAGTTCTTC.

Written as DNA, the CDR3 is TGTGCCAGTAGTATACATAGCGGGGGGGCCCCAGATACGCAGTATTTT. It yields the protein CASSIHSGGAPDTQYF. The gene calls are TRBV19 and TRBJ2-3; 11 nucleotides match TRBD2. The CDR3 consists of 16 residues. V lost 2 bases and J lost 4; bases outside the gene matches: 5. From germline, CDR1 is LNHDA and CDR2 SQIVND (reference sequence).

The J gene is TRBJ2-1, the V gene TRBV7-8; D may be TRBD2 (5 bases). Germline assignment: CDR1 SGHVS and CDR2 FQNEAQ. The V end lost 5 bases, the J end lost 3 bases, and 14 bases lay between the germline ends. The CDR3 contains 15 residues. The CDR3 DNA reads TGTGCCAGCAGCCGGAATCGGGATAACTACAATGAGCAGTTCTTC. Protein sequence: CASSRNRDNYNEQFF. Using reference TRBV7-8 and TRBJ2-1 for the parts outside the CDR3, the full variable domain is GAGVSQSPRYKVAKRGQDVALRCDPISGHVSLFWYQQALGQGPEFLTYFQNEAQLDKSGLPSDRFFAERPEGSVSTLKIQRTQQEDSAVYLCASSRNRDNYNEQFFGPGTRLTVL.

This clone was seen once. The chain has TRBV27 and TRBJ1-2; possible D gene TRBD1, 5 bases. V was shortened by 8 bases and J by 5 bases, with 9 bases between the two germline ends. Germline V gene data show CDR1 as MNHEY and CDR2 as SMNVEV (reference sequence). The CDR3 is made up of 11 amino acids. Here the CDR3 reads CASAGRYGYTF. For the CDR3, the DNA is TGTGCCAGCGCAGGGAGGTATGGCTACACCTTC.

The chain uses TRBV29-1 and TRBJ1-3; 7 bases map to TRBD1. The germline CDR1 and CDR2 sequences are SQVTM and ANQGSEA. Losses at the gene ends were 6 bases for V and 0 bases for J; bases not matched to a gene: 11. The CDR3 is 16 amino acids. The CDR3 DNA sequence: TGCAGCGTAATTACCGGGACAGCTTCCTCTGGAAACACCATATATTTT. The encoded protein is CSVITGTASSGNTIYF. The full variable domain, completed using reference TRBV29-1 and TRBJ1-3, is SAVISQKPSRDICQRGTSLTIQCQVDSQVTMMFWYRQQPGQSLTLIATANQGSEATYESGFVIDKFPISRPNLTFSTLTVSNMSPEDSSIYLCSVITGTASSGNTIYFGEGSWLTVV.

This sequence joins TRBV6-5 and TRBJ1-3, with D uncertain. V shed 0 bases and J shed 3 bases, with 9 bases lying between them. Per the germline V gene, CDR1 is MNHEY and CDR2 is SVGAGI. The length of the CDR3 is 15 residues. The CDR3 here is CASSYSRWYGNTIYF. The CDR3 nucleotides read TGTGCCAGCAGTTACTCGAGGTGGTATGGAAACACCATATATTTT.

This chain connects TRBV7-2 to TRBJ1-1, with 9 bases identical to TRBD1. Trimming took 3 bases from V and 1 from J; bases not matched to a gene: 6. CDR1 SGHTA and CDR2 FQGNSA come from the germline V gene. This CDR3 has 16 amino acids. CDR3 sequence: CASSLLGTGRNTEAFF. In DNA, the CDR3 is TGTGCCAGCAGCTTGCTGGGGACAGGGCGGAACACTGAAGCTTTCTTT.

V usage is TRBV15 and J usage is TRBJ2-2; possible D gene TRBD1, 5 bases. This CDR3 region has 15 residues. Between the trimmed V and J ends, which lost 0 bases and 7 bases, there was a span of 12 bases. CDR1 is LNHNV, CDR2 YYDKDF, per germline (reference sequence). The CDR3 DNA reads TGTGCCACCAGCAGAGAAAGGGGCGCAGTCGGGGAGCTGTTTTTT. It translates to CATSRERGAVGELFF.

The J gene is TRBJ1-1, the V gene TRBV5-1, with D maybe TRBD1 (6 bases). V lost 4 bases and J lost 0, with 16 bases in between. CDR1 SGHRS and CDR2 YFSETQ come from the germline V gene. CDR3 length: 16 amino acids. The CDR3 is CASSLRAGVMNTEAFF. In nucleotides, the CDR3 is TGCGCCAGCAGCCTCCGGGCAGGGGTGATGAACACTGAAGCTTTCTTT.

Worth noting for this clone: A read error may account for a junction end that differs from germline. Other DNA variants within this sample encode the same CDR3. The chain carries TRBV5-1 and TRBJ1-3; possible D gene TRBD1, 5 bases. Germline V CDR1 and CDR2: SGHRS, YFSETQ. The CDR3 spans 16 residues. The CDR3 here is CASNDGGTDSGNTIYF. The CDR3 region has the DNA TGCGCCAGCAACGACGGAGGGACCGACTCTGGAAACACCATATATTTC.